This T cell receptor beta chain was captured by sequencing in a study of shared clonotypes between healthy human individuals (dated by TCRdb to about 2020). At the level of the whole study: A few men and two women, aged 18 to 49 years, made up the cohort. For each donor, CD4 naive and CD4 memory were each run on three plates, CD8 naive on two plates, and CD8 memory on one plate. The study deeply sequenced blood TCR repertoires of about five healthy adults to estimate repertoire size and the extent of clonotype sharing between individuals. To increase sequencing depth and limit assay-specific biases, TCR repertoire library preparation and sequencing were carried out by different laboratories using diverse techniques. Each donor's leukapheresis produced roughly between about 0.85 and 10 billion PBMCs.

The paper as a whole reports these results and caveats: Estimated clonotype richness was generally larger for naive than for memory subsets. Sampling was restricted to blood, and TCR repertoires in tissues likely differ from the TCR repertoires found in blood. Roughly 5% of naive CD4, 3% to 4% of naive CD8, around 2.3% of memory CD4, and 0.35% to 0.5% of memory CD8 clonotypes were shared across several donors. Pairwise subsampling indicated that sequencing depth was expected to affect the degree of clonotype sharing among donors. The genetic and exposure-history diversity represented was limited by the small number of donors. Compared with non-shared clonotypes, clonotypes shared by all four sorted-subset donors had higher generation probabilities. Rarefaction of sorted-subset datasets indicated incomplete sequencing despite the large sequencing depth.

Using the deep immunoSEQ assay, multiplex PCR amplified TCR CDR3 regions from genomic DNA. Genomic DNA extracted from each cell subset was distributed evenly over all wells of several immunoSEQ 96-well plates, and each plate served as one replicate. For sorted subsets, each replicate PCR was loaded with 200 to 250 ng genomic DNA, equivalent to 32,000 or so T cell genomes. Purified libraries were measured with a Qubit 3.0 fluorometer, size-checked on a Bioanalyzer 2100, and measured again with the KAPA Library Quantification kit. A separate single-read 150-cycle Illumina NextSeq 550 flow cell was used to sequence each immunoSEQ 96-well plate. The published analysis was carried out like this. Because the immunoSEQ output held only junctional sequences and lacked quality scores, the filtering could not match the filtering applied to full-length reads. To assign V/J genes and CDR3, sequences were annotated against IMGT germline references using PyIR, a Python wrapper for IgBLAST v1.9. Reads were filtered out if the reads had weak V/J assignments (E-value above 1e-6), no CDR3, stop codons, out-of-frame junctions, or ambiguous translated residues. A V3J clonotype was defined by an identical inferred V gene, J gene, and CDR3 amino acid sequence. The percentage overlap between two repertoires was calculated by dividing the number of shared unique clonotypes by the size of the smaller repertoire. Three approaches were used to assess repertoire richness: RTK rarefaction, the Chao1 estimator, and Recon v2.1 estimates of unobserved clonotypes. OLGA was used to compute generation probabilities for all TCRbeta clonotypes that the gDNA method yielded from a few donors. The table comes from immuneACCESS by way of TCRdb, which keeps in-frame sequences with V and J called. Part of the clones is missing from these tables; in studies checked, under half for an unresolved V gene and the rest for unknown reasons. V, J and clone size derive from that table, while D and trimming were established from the DNA sequence. This sample gives roughly 1 million clones in total; roughly 80% of them show up just once. In total, the top ten clones hold around 1.5% of the sample.

The germline V gene (reference sequence) sets CDR1 to LNHDA and CDR2 to SQIVND. The trim is 3 bases for V and 1 base for J, with a gap of 9 bases between the germline ends. The CDR3, cysteine through phenylalanine, is 14 amino acids long. The entry retains the CDR3 DNA only, 42 bases that are in frame from base 1. Healthy HIV-negative adults with no recently reported acute infections or vaccinations were included as donors. All donors were Caucasian adults living in Nashville, Tennessee, USA. CD4+ T cells were enriched by magnetic negative selection; naive cells were then positively selected on CD45RA, and the negative fraction formed the memory subset. Blood was obtained by leukapheresis, after which PBMCs were separated by Ficoll-Histopaque density gradient centrifugation and cryopreserved in liquid nitrogen vapor phase. Purity and quantity of every magnetically sorted T cell population were checked by analytical flow cytometry. Genomic DNA was isolated from every sorted fraction and measured by UV absorbance on a Nanodrop 2000c.

In the case of this clone: Its antigen is unknown. The sample holds no much larger clone one base away, and base qualities are not on file.

The chain employs TRBV19 and TRBJ2-5, with the D segment identity uncertain. The source material was memory CD4+ T cells sorted from blood. The sample's cell subset or site label is to be understood as: CD45RA-negative fraction. This TCR derives from a man aged 18 to 29 in good health. The nucleotide sequence is given as TGTGCCAGTAGTATTGGGCTCTCCCAAGAGACCCAGTACTTC. This gives the protein CASSIGLSQETQYF.